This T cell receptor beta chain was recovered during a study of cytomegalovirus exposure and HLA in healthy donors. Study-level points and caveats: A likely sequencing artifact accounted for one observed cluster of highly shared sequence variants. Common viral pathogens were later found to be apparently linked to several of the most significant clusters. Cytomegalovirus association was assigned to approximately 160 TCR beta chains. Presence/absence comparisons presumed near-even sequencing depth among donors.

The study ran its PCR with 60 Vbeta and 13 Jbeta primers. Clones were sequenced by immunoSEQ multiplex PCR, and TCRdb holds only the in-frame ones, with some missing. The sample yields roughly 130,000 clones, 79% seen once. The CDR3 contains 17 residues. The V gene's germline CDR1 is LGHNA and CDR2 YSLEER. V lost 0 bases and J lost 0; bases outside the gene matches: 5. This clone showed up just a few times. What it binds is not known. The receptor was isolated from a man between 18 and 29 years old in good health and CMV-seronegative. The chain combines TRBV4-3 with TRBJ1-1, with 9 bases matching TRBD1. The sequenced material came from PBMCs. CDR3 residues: CASSQDRDRGMNTEAFF. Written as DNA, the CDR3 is TGCGCCAGCAGCCAAGATCGAGACAGGGGGATGAACACTGAAGCTTTCTTT.